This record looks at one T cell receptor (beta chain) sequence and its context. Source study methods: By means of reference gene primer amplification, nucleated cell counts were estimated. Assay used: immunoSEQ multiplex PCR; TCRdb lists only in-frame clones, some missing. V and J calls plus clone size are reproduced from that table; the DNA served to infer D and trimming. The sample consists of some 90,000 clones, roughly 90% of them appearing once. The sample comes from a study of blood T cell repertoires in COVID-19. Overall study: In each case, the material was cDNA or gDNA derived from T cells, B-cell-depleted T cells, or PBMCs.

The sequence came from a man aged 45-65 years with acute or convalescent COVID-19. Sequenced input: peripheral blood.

This CDR3 reads CASSLEGGNQPQHF. The CDR3 DNA reads as TGTGCCAGCAGCTTGGAGGGGGGCAATCAGCCCCAGCATTTT. The rearrangement links TRBV5-5 to TRBJ1-5; possibly TRBD1 for D (6 bases). The CDR3 totals 14 residues. From germline, CDR1 is SGHKS and CDR2 YYEKEE (reference sequence). Trimming cost V 0 bases and J 2 bases, with 6 bases left between them.